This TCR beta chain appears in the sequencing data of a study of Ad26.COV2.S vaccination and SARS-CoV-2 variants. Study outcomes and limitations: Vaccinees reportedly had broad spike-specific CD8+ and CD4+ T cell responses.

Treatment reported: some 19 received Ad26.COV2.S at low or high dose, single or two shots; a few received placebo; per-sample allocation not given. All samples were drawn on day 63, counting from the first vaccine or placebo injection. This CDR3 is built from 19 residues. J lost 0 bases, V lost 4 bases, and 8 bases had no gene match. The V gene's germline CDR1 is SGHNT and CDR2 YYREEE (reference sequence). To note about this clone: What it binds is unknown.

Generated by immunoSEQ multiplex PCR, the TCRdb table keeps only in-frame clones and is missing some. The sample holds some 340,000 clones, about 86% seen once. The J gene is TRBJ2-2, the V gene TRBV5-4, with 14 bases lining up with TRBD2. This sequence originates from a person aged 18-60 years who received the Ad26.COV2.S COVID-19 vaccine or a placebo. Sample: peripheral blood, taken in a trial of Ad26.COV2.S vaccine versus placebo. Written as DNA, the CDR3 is TGTGCCAGCAGCAAAGCTGGACTAGCGGGGGGAACGAACACCGGGGAGCTGTTTTTT. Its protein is CASSKAGLAGGTNTGELFF.